The entry below gives a single T cell receptor (beta chain) sequence along with its context. The CDR3 consists of 15 residues. V shed 0 bases and J shed 7 bases, with 15 bases lying between them. Germline CDR1 reads LNHNV; CDR2 reads YYDKDF (reference sequence). The PCR employed 60 Vbeta primers together with 13 Jbeta primers. Sequenced by immunoSEQ multiplex PCR; TCRdb stores in-frame clones only, minus some. The sample consists of under 90,000 clones, roughly 80% of them appearing once. These data originate in a study of cytomegalovirus exposure and HLA in healthy donors. Study-level background: Earlier sequencing of about 179 million T cells yielded around 100 million unique TCR beta sequences.

The chain has TRBV15 and TRBJ1-1; D is perhaps TRBD1 (5 bases). The sequencing sample was made of PBMCs. The receptor was derived from a man in his forties in good health and CMV-seronegative. CDR3 protein: CATSRDSTGPLEAFF. CDR3 sequence (DNA): TGTGCCACCAGCAGAGATTCCACAGGACCACTTGAAGCTTTCTTT.